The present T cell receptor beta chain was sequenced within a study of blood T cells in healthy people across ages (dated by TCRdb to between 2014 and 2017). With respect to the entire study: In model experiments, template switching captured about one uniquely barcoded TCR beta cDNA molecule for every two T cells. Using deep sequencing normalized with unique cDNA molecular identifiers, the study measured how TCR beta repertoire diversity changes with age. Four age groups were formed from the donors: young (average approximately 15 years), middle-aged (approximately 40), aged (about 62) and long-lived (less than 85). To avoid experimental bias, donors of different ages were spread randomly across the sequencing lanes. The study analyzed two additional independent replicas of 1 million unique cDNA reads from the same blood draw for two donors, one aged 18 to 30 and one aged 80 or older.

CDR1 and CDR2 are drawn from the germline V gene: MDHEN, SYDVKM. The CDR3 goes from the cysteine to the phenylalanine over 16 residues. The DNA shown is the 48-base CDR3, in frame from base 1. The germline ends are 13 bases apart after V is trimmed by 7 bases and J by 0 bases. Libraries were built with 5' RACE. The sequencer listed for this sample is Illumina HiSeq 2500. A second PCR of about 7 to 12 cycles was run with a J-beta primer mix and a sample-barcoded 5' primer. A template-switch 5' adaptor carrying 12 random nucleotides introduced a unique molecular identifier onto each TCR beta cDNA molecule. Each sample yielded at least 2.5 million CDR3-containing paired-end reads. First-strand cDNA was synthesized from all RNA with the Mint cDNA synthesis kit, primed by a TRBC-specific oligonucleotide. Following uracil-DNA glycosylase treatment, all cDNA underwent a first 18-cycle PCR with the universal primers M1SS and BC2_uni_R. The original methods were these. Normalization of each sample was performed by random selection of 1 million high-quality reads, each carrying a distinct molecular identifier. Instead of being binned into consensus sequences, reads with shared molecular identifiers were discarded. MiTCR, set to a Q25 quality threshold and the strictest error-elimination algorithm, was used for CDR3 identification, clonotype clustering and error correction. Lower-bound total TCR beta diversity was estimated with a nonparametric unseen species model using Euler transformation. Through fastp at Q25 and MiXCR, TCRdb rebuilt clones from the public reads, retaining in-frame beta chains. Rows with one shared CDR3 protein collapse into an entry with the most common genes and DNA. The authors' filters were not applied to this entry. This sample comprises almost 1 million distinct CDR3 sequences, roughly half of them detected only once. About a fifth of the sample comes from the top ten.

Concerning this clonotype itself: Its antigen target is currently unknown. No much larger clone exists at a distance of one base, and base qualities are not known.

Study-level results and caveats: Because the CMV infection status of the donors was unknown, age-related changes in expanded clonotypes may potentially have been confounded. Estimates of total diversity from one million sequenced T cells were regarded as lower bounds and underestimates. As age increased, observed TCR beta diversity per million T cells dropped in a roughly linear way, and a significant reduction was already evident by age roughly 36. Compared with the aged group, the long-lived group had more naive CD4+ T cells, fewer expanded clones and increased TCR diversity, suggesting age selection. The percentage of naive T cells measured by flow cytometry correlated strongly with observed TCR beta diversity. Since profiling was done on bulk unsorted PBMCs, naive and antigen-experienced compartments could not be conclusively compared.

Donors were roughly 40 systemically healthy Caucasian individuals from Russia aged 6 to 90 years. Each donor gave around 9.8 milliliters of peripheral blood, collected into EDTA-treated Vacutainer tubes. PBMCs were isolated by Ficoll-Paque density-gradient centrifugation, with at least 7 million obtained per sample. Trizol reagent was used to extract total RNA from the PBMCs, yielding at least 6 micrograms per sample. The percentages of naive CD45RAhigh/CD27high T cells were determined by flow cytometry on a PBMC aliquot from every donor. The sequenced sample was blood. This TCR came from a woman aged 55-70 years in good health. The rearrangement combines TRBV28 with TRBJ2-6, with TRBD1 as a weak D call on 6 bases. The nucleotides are TGTGCCAGCATGGGGGCTACCCACTCTGGGGCCAACGTCCTGACTTTC. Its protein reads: CASMGATHSGANVLTF.